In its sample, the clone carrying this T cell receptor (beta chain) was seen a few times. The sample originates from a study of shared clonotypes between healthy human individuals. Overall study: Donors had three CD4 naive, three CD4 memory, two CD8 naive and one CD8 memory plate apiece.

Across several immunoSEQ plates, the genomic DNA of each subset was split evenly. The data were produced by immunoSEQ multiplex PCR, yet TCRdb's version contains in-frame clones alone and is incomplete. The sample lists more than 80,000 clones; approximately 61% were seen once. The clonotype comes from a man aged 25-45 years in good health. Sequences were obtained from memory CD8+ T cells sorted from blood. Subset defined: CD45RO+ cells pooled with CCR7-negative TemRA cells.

CDR3 DNA: TGTGCCAGCAGCTTAGACAGGTCGGGCTATGGCTACACCTTC. Translated: CASSLDRSGYGYTF. The V and J genes are TRBV7-2 and TRBJ1-2; possible D gene TRBD1, 5 bases. CDR1 and CDR2 (germline): SGHTA, FQGNSA. This CDR3 comprises 14 residues. The V and J ends lost 1 base and 4 bases respectively, with 10 bases between them. Looking up the rest from reference TRBV7-2 and TRBJ1-2 gives the full variable domain: GAGVSQSPSNKVTEKGKDVELRCDPISGHTALYWYRQSLGQGLEFLIYFQGNSAPDKSGLPSDRFSAERTGGSVSTLTIQRTQQEDSAVYLCASSLDRSGYGYTFGSGTRLTVV.